A single sample gave rise to the 19 T cell receptor beta chains below, sequenced in a study of cytomegalovirus exposure and HLA in healthy donors. Clones were read by immunoSEQ multiplex PCR, and TCRdb kept only the in-frame ones, dropping some. The sample carries some 130,000 clones, approximately 82% recorded once. The source material was PBMCs. These receptors all come from a young man in good health and CMV-seropositive.

This chain links TRBV7-9 with TRBJ2-1; 7 bases align to TRBD2. CDR1 is SEHNR and CDR2 is FQNEAQ in the germline V gene (reference sequence). The CDR3 runs to 12 residues. V dropped 3 bases and J dropped 15; count of bases not matched to a gene: 8. CDR3: CASSFSGPVPFF. CDR3 in DNA: TGTGCCAGCAGCTTTAGCGGGCCTGTGCCGTTCTTC.

This clone was recorded once. The genes are TRBV4-2 and TRBJ2-7; 7 bases map to TRBD2. Germline V gene lookup returns CDR1 LGHNA and CDR2 YNFKEQ. Unmatched junction bases numbered 11, after V lost 2 bases and J lost 4 bases. There are 16 residues in the CDR3. The CDR3: CASSQRAGTTSYEQYF. DNA of the CDR3: TGTGCCAGCAGCCAACGAGCCGGGACTACCTCTTACGAGCAGTACTTC.

The chain is built from TRBV2 and TRBJ1-1; D gene ambiguous. The germline V and J ends were trimmed by 4 bases and 0 bases, with 3 bases remaining between them. The CDR3 totals 12 residues. Germline CDR1 SNHLY, CDR2 FYNNEI. The CDR3 sequence is CASSAMNTEAFF. The DNA for the CDR3 is TGTGCCAGCAGTGCCATGAACACTGAAGCTTTCTTT.

The chain couples TRBV27 to TRBJ2-1; TRBD2 aligns across 11 bases. The CDR3 is 15 amino acids. Germline values: CDR1 MNHEY, CDR2 SMNVEV (reference sequence). The trim removed 4 bases at V and 5 bases at J, leaving 4 bases unmatched. CDR3 sequence reads: CASSSLGLADNEQFF. The CDR3 bases are TGTGCCAGCAGTTCCCTGGGACTAGCGGACAATGAGCAGTTCTTC.

This chain joins TRBV27 and TRBJ2-3, with no clear D. This CDR3 comprises 13 residues. V was shortened by 5 bases and J by 7 bases, with 13 bases between the two germline ends. The germline V gene encodes CDR1 MNHEY and CDR2 SMNVEV (reference sequence). CDR3 protein: CASSPLTVYTQYF. For the CDR3, the DNA is TGTGCCAGCAGTCCCCTAACGGTCTATACGCAGTATTTT.

V gene TRBV4-2 combines with J gene TRBJ2-4; 10 nucleotides line up with TRBD1. The CDR3 extends over 14 amino acids. Looked up from germline, CDR1 is LGHNA and CDR2 is YNFKEQ. V dropped 3 bases and J dropped 7; count of bases not matched to a gene: 3. The CDR3 protein is CASSQETGGNIQYF. The CDR3 DNA follows: TGTGCCAGCAGCCAGGAGACAGGGGGCAACATTCAGTACTTC.

The chain recombines TRBV27 with TRBJ1-2; 7 nucleotides match TRBD1. V was pared by 5 bases and J by 7 bases, with 10 bases of the junction left unmatched. CDR1 is MNHEY and CDR2 is SMNVEV in the germline V gene (reference sequence). The CDR3 contains 14 residues. The CDR3 region is CASSAGPGGFGYTF. The CDR3 region has the DNA TGTGCCAGCAGTGCGGGTCCAGGGGGATTTGGCTACACCTTC.

The count of this clone is one. The chain has TRBV9 and TRBJ2-1, with D perhaps matching TRBD2 (5 bases). CDR1 is SGDLS, CDR2 YYNGEE, per germline. This CDR3 spans 13 amino acids. V lost 2 bases and J lost 7, with 10 bases in between. The chain's CDR3 is CASSVSSMNEQFF. The CDR3 bases are TGTGCCAGCAGCGTGTCTAGCATGAATGAGCAGTTCTTC.

The chain employs TRBV11-2 and TRBJ1-1; D is unresolved. From germline, CDR1 is SGHAT and CDR2 FQNNGV. V shed 1 base and J shed 1 base, with 10 bases lying between them. This CDR3 contains 15 residues. The CDR3 nucleotides read TGTGCCAGCAGCTTAGTTCCAGGCAAGAACACTGAAGCTTTCTTT. Translated, it gives CASSLVPGKNTEAFF.

This clone was found once. Other nucleotide sequences in the sample specify the same CDR3. The CDR3 coding sequence is TGTGCCAGCTCACCAAGGGGAAACACTGAAGCTTTCTTT. Translated: CASSPRGNTEAFF. The chain links TRBV18 to TRBJ1-1; perhaps TRBD1 as D (5 bases). This CDR3 has 13 amino acids. V was pared by 2 bases and J by 2 bases, with 6 bases between. Germline values: CDR1 KGHSH, CDR2 LQKENI.

This chain connects TRBV9 to TRBJ1-6; perhaps TRBD1 as D (5 bases). V was trimmed by 0 bases and J by 7 bases, leaving 11 bases between them. The CDR3 extends over 15 amino acids. Germline-derived CDR1 and CDR2 are SGDLS and YYNGEE. The DNA of the CDR3 is TGTGCCAGCAGCGTAGAAGGTGCAGGGAATTCACCCCTCCACTTT. This translates into CASSVEGAGNSPLHF.

The V call is TRBV19, the J call TRBJ2-7, with unresolved D. Per germline, CDR1 LNHDA and CDR2 SQIVND (reference sequence). The CDR3 is made up of 14 amino acids. V was clipped by 5 bases and J by 6 bases, with 17 bases between them. The CDR3 nucleotides read TGTGCCAGTAGTCCCCTGGGTGAGCGTGCCGAGCAGTACTTC. As protein: CASSPLGERAEQYF.

The gene calls are TRBV10-3 and TRBJ2-1; a possible D gene is TRBD2 (6 bases). CDR3 length: 12 residues. Germline CDR1 reads ENHRY; CDR2 reads SYGVKD. The V end was cut by 7 bases, the J end by 5 bases, with 9 bases between. The CDR3 region is CAIMGGDNEQFF. CDR3 bases: TGTGCCATCATGGGGGGAGACAATGAGCAGTTCTTC.

The rearrangement joins TRBV7-8 to TRBJ2-7; TRBD1 matches at 7 bases. Germline CDR1 reads SGHVS; CDR2 reads FQNEAQ. V lost 5 bases and J lost 5; bases outside the gene matches: 9. CDR3 length: 14 amino acids. CDR3 sequence: CASSRTGIPHEQYF. The CDR3 DNA sequence: TGTGCCAGCAGCCGGACAGGAATTCCCCACGAGCAGTACTTC.

The chain is built from TRBV21-1 and TRBJ2-5; TRBD1, the table's D call, was not compared with the DNA. TRBV21-1 is marked as a pseudogene. The CDR3 spans 14 residues. CDR3 region: CASRPRTHQETQYF. The CDR3 region has the DNA TGTGCCAGCAGGCCCCGGACACATCAAGAGACCCAGTACTTC.

The gene calls are TRBV7-9 and TRBJ2-3; D uncertain. The CDR3 loop spans 16 amino acids. Trimming removed 4 bases from V and 5 bases from J, with 19 bases in between. CDR1 is SEHNR and CDR2 is FQNEAQ in the germline V gene (reference sequence). The CDR3 loop is CASSSGIGGPLDTQYF. For the CDR3, the DNA is TGTGCCAGCAGCTCTGGAATCGGTGGGCCTCTAGATACGCAGTATTTT.

This rearrangement joins TRBV6-1 to TRBJ1-1; D gene unclear. CDR3 length: 14 amino acids. V shed 1 base and J shed 1 base, with 7 bases lying between them. Germline CDR1 and CDR2: MNHNS and SASEGT. CDR3 bases: TGTGCCAGCAGTGAAGGCATCGGGAACACTGAAGCTTTCTTT. It translates to CASSEGIGNTEAFF.

The V gene is TRBV19, the J gene TRBJ2-7; D gene ambiguous. V shed 4 bases and J shed 6 bases, with 16 bases lying between them. CDR1 LNHDA and CDR2 SQIVND come from the germline V gene (reference sequence). The CDR3 has 14 amino acids. The chain's CDR3 is CASSNRVRSTEQYF. DNA for the CDR3: TGTGCCAGTAGTAACCGGGTCCGGTCTACCGAGCAGTACTTC. Full variable domain (outside the CDR3, taken from reference TRBV19 and TRBJ2-7): DGGITQSPKYLFRKEGQNVTLSCEQNLNHDAMYWYRQDPGQGLRLIYYSQIVNDFQKGDIAEGYSVSREKKESFPLTVTSAQKNPTAFYLCASSNRVRSTEQYFGPGTRLTVT.

The chain uses TRBV6-6 and TRBJ2-7; 7 bases match TRBD1. Germline V gives CDR1 MNHNY, CDR2 SVGAGI (reference sequence). The V gene end was trimmed by 6 bases and the J gene end by 0 bases; junction bases not matched to a gene: 11. The CDR3 spans 16 residues. This CDR3 is CASRQSPDRASYEQYF. The CDR3 coding sequence is TGTGCCAGCAGGCAAAGCCCCGACAGGGCCTCCTACGAGCAGTACTTC.